The sequence of this T cell receptor beta chain was determined in a study of metastatic and nonmetastatic thyroid tumors. Study background: Malignant thyroid and benign thyroid patients provided blood and tumor or nodule tissue whose repertoires were compared. General observations from the study: As reported, TCR beta diversity in blood and tumor was significantly higher in malignant thyroid tumors than in benign nodules.

In this sample, this clone turned up many times. Its antigen remains unknown. The CDR3 consists of 21 residues. Trimming at V came to 0 bases and at J to 2 bases, leaving 18 bases not matched to a gene. TCRdb re-called the PCR reads via MiXCR. The sample yields 60,000 or so clones, roughly 4.1% seen once. Treatment of any kind had been given to no patient before thyroid surgery. V and J are TRBV12-3 or TRBV12-4 and TRBJ2-7, with 11 nucleotides matching TRBD2. The TCR was taken from a female donor with papillary thyroid cancer or a benign thyroid nodule (not recorded which). Some clones in this sample may be carry-over from other donors' samples. The specimen was blood. The CDR3 sequence is CASSLALGGGTSGRGAYEQYF. DNA of the CDR3: TGTGCCAGCAGTTTAGCGTTAGGTGGGGGAACTAGCGGGAGAGGGGCCTACGAGCAGTACTTC.